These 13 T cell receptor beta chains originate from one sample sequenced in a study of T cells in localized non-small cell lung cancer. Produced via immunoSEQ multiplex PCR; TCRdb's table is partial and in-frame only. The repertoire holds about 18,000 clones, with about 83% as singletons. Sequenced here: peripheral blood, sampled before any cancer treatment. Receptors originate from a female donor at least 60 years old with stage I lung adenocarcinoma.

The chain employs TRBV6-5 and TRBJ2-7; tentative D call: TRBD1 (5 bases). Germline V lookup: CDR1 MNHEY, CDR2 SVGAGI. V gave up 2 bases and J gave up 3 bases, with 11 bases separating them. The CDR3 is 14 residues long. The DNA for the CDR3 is TGTGCCAGCAGTTACCGACAGCCCAACTACGAGCAGTACTTC. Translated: CASSYRQPNYEQYF.

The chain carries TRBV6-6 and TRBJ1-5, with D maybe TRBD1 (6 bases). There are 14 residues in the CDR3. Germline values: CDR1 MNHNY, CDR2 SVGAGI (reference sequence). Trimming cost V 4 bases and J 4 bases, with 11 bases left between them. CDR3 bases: TGTGCCAGCAGTTCTACAGGGCTAAATCAGCCCCAGCATTTT. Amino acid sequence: CASSSTGLNQPQHF.

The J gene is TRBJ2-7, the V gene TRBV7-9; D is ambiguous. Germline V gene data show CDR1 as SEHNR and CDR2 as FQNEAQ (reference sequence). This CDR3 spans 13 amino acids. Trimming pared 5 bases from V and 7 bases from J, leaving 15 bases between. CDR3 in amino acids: CASSQAPHREQYF. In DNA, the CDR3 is TGTGCCAGCAGCCAAGCGCCCCACCGGGAGCAGTACTTC.

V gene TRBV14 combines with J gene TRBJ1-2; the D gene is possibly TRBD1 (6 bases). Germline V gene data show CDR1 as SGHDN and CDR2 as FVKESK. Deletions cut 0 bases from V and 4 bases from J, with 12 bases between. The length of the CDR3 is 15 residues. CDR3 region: CASSQDAGTLYGYTF. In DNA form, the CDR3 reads TGTGCCAGCAGCCAAGACGCCGGGACACTCTATGGCTACACCTTC.

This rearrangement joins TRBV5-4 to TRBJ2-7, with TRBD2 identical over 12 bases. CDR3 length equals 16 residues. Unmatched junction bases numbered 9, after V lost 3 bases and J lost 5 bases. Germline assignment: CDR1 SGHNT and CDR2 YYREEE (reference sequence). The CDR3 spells CASSSKTSGGRNEQYF. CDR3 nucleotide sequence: TGTGCCAGCAGCTCGAAAACTAGCGGGGGGAGGAACGAGCAGTACTTC.

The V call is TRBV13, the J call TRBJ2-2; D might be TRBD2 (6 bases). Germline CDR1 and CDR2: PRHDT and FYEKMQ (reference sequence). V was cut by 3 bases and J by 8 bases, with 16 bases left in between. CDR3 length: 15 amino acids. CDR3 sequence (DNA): TGTGCCAGCAGCTTGGGACTCCGCTTGCCGGGGGAGCTGTTTTTT. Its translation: CASSLGLRLPGELFF.

CDR3 DNA sequence: TGTGCCAGCAGCTTAGTAGGGCCGTACAATGAGCAGTTCTTC. It yields the protein CASSLVGPYNEQFF. The chain uses TRBV7-9 and TRBJ2-1, with D unresolved. CDR3 length equals 14 residues. The germline V and J ends were trimmed by 1 base and 4 bases, with 8 bases remaining between them. In germline, CDR1 is SEHNR, CDR2 FQNEAQ (reference sequence).

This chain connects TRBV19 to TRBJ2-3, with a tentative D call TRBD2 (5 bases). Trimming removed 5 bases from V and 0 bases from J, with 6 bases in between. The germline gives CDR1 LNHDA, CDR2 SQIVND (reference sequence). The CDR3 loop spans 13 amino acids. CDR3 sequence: CASSSGSTDTQYF. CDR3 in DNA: TGTGCCAGTAGTTCGGGGAGCACAGATACGCAGTATTTT.

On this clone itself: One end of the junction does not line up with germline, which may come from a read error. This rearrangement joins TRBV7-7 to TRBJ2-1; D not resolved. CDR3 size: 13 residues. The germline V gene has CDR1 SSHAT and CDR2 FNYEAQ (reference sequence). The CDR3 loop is CASSTPGGDEQFF. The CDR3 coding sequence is TGTGCTAGCAGCACACCTGGTGGGGATGAGCAGTTCTTC.

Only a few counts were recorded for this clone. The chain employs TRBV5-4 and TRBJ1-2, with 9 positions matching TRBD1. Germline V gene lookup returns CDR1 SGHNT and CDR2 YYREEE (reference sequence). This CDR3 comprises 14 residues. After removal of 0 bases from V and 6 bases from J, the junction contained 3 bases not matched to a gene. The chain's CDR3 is CASSLVGTGNGYTF. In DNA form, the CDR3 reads TGTGCCAGCAGCTTGGTAGGGACAGGGAATGGCTACACCTTC.

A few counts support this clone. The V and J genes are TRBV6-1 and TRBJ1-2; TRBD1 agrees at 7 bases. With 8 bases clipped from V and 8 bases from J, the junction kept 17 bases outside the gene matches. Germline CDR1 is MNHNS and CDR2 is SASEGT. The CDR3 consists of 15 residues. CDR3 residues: CASAILIDREEGYTF. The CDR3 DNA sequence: TGTGCCAGCGCGATATTGATAGACAGGGAGGAGGGCTACACCTTC.

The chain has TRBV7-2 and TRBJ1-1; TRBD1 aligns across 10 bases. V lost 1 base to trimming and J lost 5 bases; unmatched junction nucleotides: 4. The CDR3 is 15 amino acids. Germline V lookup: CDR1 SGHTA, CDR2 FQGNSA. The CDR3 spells CASSLVGQGGTEAFF. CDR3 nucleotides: TGTGCCAGCAGCTTAGTAGGACAGGGGGGGACTGAAGCTTTCTTT. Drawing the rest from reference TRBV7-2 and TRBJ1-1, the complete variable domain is GAGVSQSPSNKVTEKGKDVELRCDPISGHTALYWYRQSLGQGLEFLIYFQGNSAPDKSGLPSDRFSAERTGGSVSTLTIQRTQQEDSAVYLCASSLVGQGGTEAFFGQGTRLTVV.

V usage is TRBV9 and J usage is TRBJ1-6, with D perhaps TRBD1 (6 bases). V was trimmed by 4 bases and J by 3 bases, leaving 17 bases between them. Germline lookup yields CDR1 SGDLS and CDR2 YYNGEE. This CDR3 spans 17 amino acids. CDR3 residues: CASSPGEGGIYNSPLHF. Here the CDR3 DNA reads TGTGCCAGCAGCCCGGGGGAGGGGGGCATCTATAATTCACCCCTCCACTTT.